Each of the 19 T cell receptor beta chains below was sequenced from the same sample in a study of quantifying T cell responses using KT2 cells. At the level of the study: Reverse transcription used primers in the TCR alpha and beta constant regions.

A single-stranded UMI oligo with SP2 sequence was ligated to cDNA 3' ends. The first PCR ran approximately 4 cycles with an equimolar RC1.1 and RC1.2 beta primer mix. TCRdb re-called the UMI-ligation and nested PCR reads with MiXCR, one entry per CDR3 protein. Of some 34,000 distinct CDR3 sequences in the sample, 9% to 12% were seen once. The specimen sequenced was PBMCs spiked with cells of the T cell clone KT2. The receptors stem from a human donor.

The chain combines TRBV19 with TRBJ2-5, with a tentative D call TRBD1 (5 bases). V lost 3 bases and J lost 2, with 16 bases in between. The CDR3 totals 16 residues. Germline V gene lookup returns CDR1 LNHDA and CDR2 SQIVND (reference sequence). The CDR3 spells CASSMGPSLTQETQYF. The DNA for the CDR3 is TGTGCCAGTAGTATGGGGCCCAGTCTAACACAAGAGACCCAGTACTTC.

This clonotype was detected many times. The chain combines TRBV6-4 with TRBJ2-3; D is perhaps TRBD1 (6 bases). In germline, CDR1 is MRHNA, CDR2 SNTAGT. This CDR3 is built from 15 residues. V dropped 0 bases and J dropped 4 bases, with 11 bases sitting between them. CDR3 protein: CASSDSTGSADTQYF. The CDR3 bases are TGTGCCAGCAGTGACTCTACAGGGTCGGCAGATACGCAGTATTTT.

This chain links TRBV15 with TRBJ1-5, with no clear D. The CDR3 spans 13 residues. Trimming pared 3 bases from V and 6 bases from J, leaving 9 bases between. Germline CDR1 is LNHNV and CDR2 is YYDKDF (reference sequence). CDR3 sequence: CATSSGVGQPQHF. In nucleotides, the CDR3 is TGTGCCACCAGCAGTGGAGTGGGTCAGCCCCAGCATTTT.

This clonotype has more than one count but fewer than ten. CDR3 region: CSVEGPRWDYGYTF. The CDR3 DNA reads TGCAGCGTTGAAGGGCCCCGATGGGACTATGGCTACACCTTC. The J gene is TRBJ1-2, the V gene TRBV29-1; D is unresolved. Per the germline V gene, CDR1 is SQVTM and CDR2 is ANQGSEA. V was pared by 1 base and J by 3 bases, with 12 bases between. The CDR3 is 14 residues long.

This clonotype was observed a handful of times. Compared with germline, one end of the junction differs, possibly owing to a read error. This chain connects TRBV20-1 to TRBJ2-7; 13 bases fit TRBD2. The germline gives CDR1 DFQATT, CDR2 SNEGSKA (reference sequence). The CDR3 consists of 11 residues. The CDR3 region is CSALGLAGVNF. CDR3 coding DNA: TGCAGTGCTCTCGGACTAGCGGGAGTTAACTTC.

The V gene is TRBV5-1, the J gene TRBJ2-3; tentatively, D is TRBD2 (5 bases). V lost 1 base, J lost 0 bases, and 12 bases lay in between. CDR1 and CDR2 (germline): SGHRS, YFSETQ. The CDR3 covers 16 residues. The CDR3 spells CASSLMGSHSTDTQYF. In nucleotides, the CDR3 is TGCGCCAGCAGCTTGATGGGGAGCCATAGCACAGATACGCAGTATTTT. Using reference TRBV5-1 and TRBJ2-3 for the parts outside the CDR3, the full variable domain is KAGVTQTPRYLIKTRGQQVTLSCSPISGHRSVSWYQQTPGQGLQFLFEYFSETQRNKGNFPGRFSGRQFSNSRSEMNVSTLELGDSALYLCASSLMGSHSTDTQYFGPGTRLTVL.

To note about this clonotype: One base away lies a much larger clone, so this may be a sequencing read error. The V call is TRBV4-3, the J call TRBJ1-4; D is unclear. Germline CDR1 and CDR2: LGHNA and YSLEER. The CDR3 consists of 14 residues. V lost 5 bases and J lost 8, with 15 bases in between. CDR3 bases: TGCGCCAGCAGCGATTGGAATTTTGGGGAAAAACTGTTTTTT. It yields the protein CASSDWNFGEKLFF.

This clonotype was counted many times. The genes are TRBV30 and TRBJ1-6; D gene unclear. Trimming pared 8 bases from V and 3 bases from J, leaving 17 bases between. The CDR3 has 15 residues. In germline, CDR1 is GTSNPN, CDR2 SVGIG (reference sequence). CDR3 sequence: CAINPGSGYNSPLHF. The CDR3 DNA reads as TGTGCCATTAATCCCGGCAGCGGCTATAATTCACCCCTCCACTTT.

This clonotype was found many times. This chain links TRBV14 with TRBJ2-5, with D perhaps TRBD1 (6 bases). This CDR3 contains 16 residues. V lost 4 bases and J lost 4, with 19 bases in between. The germline CDR1 and CDR2 sequences are SGHDN and FVKESK. CDR3 protein: CASSRAWDIWGETQYF. CDR3 DNA: TGTGCCAGCAGCCGAGCATGGGACATTTGGGGAGAGACCCAGTACTTC.

This clonotype was observed at least ten times. The V call is TRBV5-1, the J call TRBJ2-7; unclear D gene. CDR3 size: 13 residues. The germline CDR1 and CDR2 sequences are SGHRS and YFSETQ. Trimming left V 3 bases short and J 6 bases short, with 13 bases between. The CDR3 sequence: CASSSSPMGEQYF. CDR3 nucleotides: TGCGCCAGCAGCTCTTCCCCCATGGGCGAGCAGTACTTC.

The chain recombines TRBV6-4 with TRBJ2-2; D ambiguous. The V and J ends lost 2 bases and 2 bases respectively, with 9 bases between them. The CDR3 loop spans 15 amino acids. From germline, CDR1 is MRHNA and CDR2 SNTAGT. As DNA, the CDR3 is TGTGCCAGCAGTGACGGCGGAGCCAACACCGGGGAGCTGTTTTTT. It translates to CASSDGGANTGELFF.

At least ten counts were recorded for this clonotype. The chain is built from TRBV6-2 or TRBV6-3 and TRBJ1-1; D gene unclear. The CDR3 sequence is 11 residues long. Trimming stripped 6 bases from V and 7 bases from J, with 9 bases between. Looked up from germline, CDR1 is MNHEY and CDR2 is SVGEGT. DNA for the CDR3: TGTGCCAGCAGCCCTTCGCATGAAGCTTTCTTT. This sequence encodes CASSPSHEAFF.

V gene TRBV6-5 combines with J gene TRBJ2-3; 8 bases fit TRBD2. The CDR3 spans 15 residues. The V gene end was trimmed by 7 bases and the J gene end by 2 bases; junction bases not matched to a gene: 8. In germline, CDR1 is MNHEY, CDR2 SVGAGI. The CDR3 DNA follows: TGTGCCAGCACCCAAGCGGGGGCCCACACAGATACGCAGTATTTT. This encodes CASTQAGAHTDTQYF.

This clonotype has ten or more counts. V is TRBV12-3 or TRBV12-4 and J is TRBJ1-3; D not certain. The V and J ends lost 2 bases and 0 bases respectively, with 29 bases between them. CDR3 length: 22 residues. The CDR3 DNA reads as TGTGCCAGCAGTTTAAGACCCCGATTTGGCGTACGTCCTGCTAGCTCTGGAAACACCATATATTTT. Its protein product is CASSLRPRFGVRPASSGNTIYF.

This clonotype showed up just a few times. The gene calls are TRBV6-5 and TRBJ1-5, with D perhaps matching TRBD1 (6 bases). This CDR3 comprises 15 residues. The V and J ends lost 6 bases and 7 bases respectively, with 19 bases between them. CDR1 and CDR2 (germline): MNHEY, SVGAGI. CDR3 in amino acids: CASSPPGAGGQPQHF. For the CDR3, the DNA is TGTGCCAGCAGCCCCCCGGGGGCAGGAGGGCAGCCCCAGCATTTT.

This clonotype occurred many times. V is TRBV4-3 and J is TRBJ2-7, with D perhaps given as TRBD1 or TRBD2 (5 bases each). Trimming shortened V by 4 bases and J by 2 bases, and 12 bases separated the two germline ends. CDR1 and CDR2 from the germline V gene are LGHNA and YSLEER. The CDR3 is 14 residues long. Here the CDR3 reads CASSPDLGAYEQYF. CDR3 DNA sequence: TGCGCCAGCAGCCCCGACTTGGGGGCCTACGAGCAGTACTTC.

This clonotype was counted a few times. The chain is built from TRBV2 and TRBJ1-5; tentatively, D is TRBD1 (5 bases). This CDR3 spans 15 amino acids. V was clipped by 5 bases and J by 2 bases, with 13 bases between them. CDR1 is SNHLY, CDR2 FYNNEI, per germline. The CDR3 bases are TGTGCCAGCAGTTCATACGGGACGGGCAATCAGCCCCAGCATTTT. It translates to CASSSYGTGNQPQHF.

By sample share, this clonotype is large. The chain couples TRBV6-1 to TRBJ2-3; 9 bases fit TRBD1. The CDR3 length is 14 residues. The germline V gene has CDR1 MNHNS and CDR2 SASEGT. J lost 4 bases, V lost 1 base, and 0 bases had no gene match. CDR3 amino acids: CASSEGQGADTQYF. CDR3 coding DNA: TGTGCCAGCAGTGAAGGACAGGGGGCAGATACGCAGTATTTT.

This clonotype was detected many times. This sequence joins TRBV11-2 and TRBJ1-3; D possibly corresponds to TRBD1 (5 bases). Germline V gene data show CDR1 as SGHAT and CDR2 as FQNNGV. V was cut by 5 bases and J by 2 bases, with 13 bases left in between. This CDR3 is built from 15 residues. The CDR3 nucleotides read TGTGCCAGCAGCCCCGACAGCCGAACTGGAAACACCATATATTTT. It translates to CASSPDSRTGNTIYF. Combining the CDR3 with reference TRBV11-2 and TRBJ1-3 gives the whole variable domain EAGVAQSPRYKIIEKRQSVAFWCNPISGHATLYWYQQILGQGPKLLIQFQNNGVVDDSQLPKDRFSAERLKGVDSTLKIQPAKLEDSAVYLCASSPDSRTGNTIYFGEGSWLTVV.